This T cell receptor beta chain was profiled in a study of T cell responses to AZD1222 COVID-19 vaccine. CDR3 length equals 13 residues. Trimming took off 6 bases at V and 4 bases at J, with 12 bases between the two ends. The germline gives CDR1 PRHDT, CDR2 FYEKMQ (reference sequence). Produced via immunoSEQ multiplex PCR; TCRdb's table is partial and in-frame only. The table shows more than 100,000 clones, with over 75% occurring only once. The source was peripheral blood, collected on day 0 of AZD1222 vaccination. This receptor was obtained from an adult in good health. This chain uses TRBV13 with TRBJ1-1; D may be TRBD1 (5 bases). The CDR3 region has the DNA TGTGCCAGCAGAACAGGTTTAGGCACTGAAGCTTTCTTT. Translation: CASRTGLGTEAFF.